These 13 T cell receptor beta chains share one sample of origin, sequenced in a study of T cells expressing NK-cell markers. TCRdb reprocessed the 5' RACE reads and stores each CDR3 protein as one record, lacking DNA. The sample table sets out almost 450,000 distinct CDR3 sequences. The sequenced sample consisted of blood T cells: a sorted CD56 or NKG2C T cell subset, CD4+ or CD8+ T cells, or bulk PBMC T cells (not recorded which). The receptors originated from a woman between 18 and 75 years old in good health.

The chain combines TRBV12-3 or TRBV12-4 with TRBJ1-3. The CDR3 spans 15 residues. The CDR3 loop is CASSLLRSSGNTIYF.

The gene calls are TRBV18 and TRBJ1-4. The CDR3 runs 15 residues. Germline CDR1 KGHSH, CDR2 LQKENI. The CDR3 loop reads CASSPGTDLLVKLFF.

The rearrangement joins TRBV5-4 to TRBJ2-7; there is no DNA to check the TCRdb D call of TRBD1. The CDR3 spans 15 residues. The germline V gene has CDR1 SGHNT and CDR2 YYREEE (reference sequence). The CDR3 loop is CASSGTGGARYEQYF.

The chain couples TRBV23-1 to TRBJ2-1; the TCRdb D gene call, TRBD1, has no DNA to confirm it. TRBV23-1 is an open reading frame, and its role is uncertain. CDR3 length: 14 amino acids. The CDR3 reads CASSHKDRENEQFF.

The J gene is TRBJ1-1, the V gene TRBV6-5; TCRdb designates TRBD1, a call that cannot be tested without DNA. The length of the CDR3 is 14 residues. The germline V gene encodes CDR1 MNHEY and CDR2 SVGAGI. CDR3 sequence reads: CASSYEGANTEAFF.

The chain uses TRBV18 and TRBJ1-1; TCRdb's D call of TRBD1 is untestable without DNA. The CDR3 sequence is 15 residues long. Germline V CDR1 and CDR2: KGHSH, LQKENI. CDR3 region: CASSPGLTGQTEAFF.

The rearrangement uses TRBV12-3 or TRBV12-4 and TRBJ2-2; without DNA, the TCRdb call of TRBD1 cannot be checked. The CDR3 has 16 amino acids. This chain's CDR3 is CASREHRGRSTGELFF.

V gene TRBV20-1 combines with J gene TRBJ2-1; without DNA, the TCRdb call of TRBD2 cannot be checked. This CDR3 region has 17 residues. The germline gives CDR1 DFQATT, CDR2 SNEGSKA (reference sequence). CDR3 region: CSAIELGREGLNNEQFF.

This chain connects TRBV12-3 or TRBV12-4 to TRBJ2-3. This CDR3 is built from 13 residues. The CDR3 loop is CASRVGATDTQYF.

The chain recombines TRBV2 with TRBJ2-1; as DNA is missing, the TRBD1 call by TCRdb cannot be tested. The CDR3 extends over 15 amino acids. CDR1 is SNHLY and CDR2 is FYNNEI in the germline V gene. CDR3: CASSEGRGPNNEQFF.

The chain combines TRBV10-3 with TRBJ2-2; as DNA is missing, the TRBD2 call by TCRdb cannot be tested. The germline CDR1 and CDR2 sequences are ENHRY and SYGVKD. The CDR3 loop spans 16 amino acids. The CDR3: CAISESNGLLTGELFF.

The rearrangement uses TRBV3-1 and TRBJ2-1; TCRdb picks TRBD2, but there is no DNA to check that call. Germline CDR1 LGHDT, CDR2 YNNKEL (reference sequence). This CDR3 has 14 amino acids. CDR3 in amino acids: CASSQSGRQNEQFF.

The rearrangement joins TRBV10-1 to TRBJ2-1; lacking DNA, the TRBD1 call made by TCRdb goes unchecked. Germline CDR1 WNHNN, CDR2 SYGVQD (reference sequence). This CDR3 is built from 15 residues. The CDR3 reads CASSEGDRDFGEQFF.